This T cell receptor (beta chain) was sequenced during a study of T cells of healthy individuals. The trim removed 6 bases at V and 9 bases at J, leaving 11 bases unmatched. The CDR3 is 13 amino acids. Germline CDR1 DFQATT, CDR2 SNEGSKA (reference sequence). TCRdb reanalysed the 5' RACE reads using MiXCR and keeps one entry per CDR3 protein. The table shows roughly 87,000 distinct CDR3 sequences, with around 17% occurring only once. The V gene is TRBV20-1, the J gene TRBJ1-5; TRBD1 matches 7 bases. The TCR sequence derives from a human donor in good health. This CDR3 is CSAQTGATGPQHF. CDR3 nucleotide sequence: TGCAGTGCCCAAACAGGGGCAACGGGGCCCCAGCATTTT.